The T cell receptor beta chain under discussion was sequenced for a study of cytomegalovirus exposure and HLA in healthy donors. Both 60 Vbeta primers and 13 Jbeta primers went into the PCR. Sequenced by immunoSEQ multiplex PCR; TCRdb stores in-frame clones only, minus some. Counted here are over 120,000 clones, less than 85% occurring once; the ten biggest clones make up 4.3%. This CDR3 contains 15 residues. The V gene's germline CDR1 is MDHEN and CDR2 SYDVKM. The ends lost 5 bases at V and 0 bases at J; junction bases unmatched: 7. The clonotype comes from a man younger than 35 in good health and CMV-seropositive. The rearrangement joins TRBV28 to TRBJ2-7; 7 bases are shared with TRBD1. The sequencing input was PBMCs. The CDR3 coding sequence is TGTGCCAGCAGTGACCGGGACAGAAGCTCCTACGAGCAGTACTTC. Its protein product is CASSDRDRSSYEQYF.